The 16 T cell receptor beta chains below all came from one sample that was sequenced in a study of control samples from healthy donors and cancer patients (TCRdb year 2020). To prepare the library, the immunoSEQ multiplex PCR assay was applied. TCRdb limited this immuneACCESS table to in-frame rearrangements with V and J called. A share of clones is missing; checked studies link under half to unresolved V genes, and the rest is unexplained. The sample table records about 26,000 clones; around 86% of these occur just once. In total, the top ten clones hold 20% to 25% of the sample. Sequenced sample: PBMCs. The receptors come from a man between 60 and 75 years old with colorectal cancer.

The chain uses TRBV5-1 and TRBJ2-7, with D maybe TRBD1 (7 bases). Germline assignment: CDR1 SGHRS and CDR2 YFSETQ. The CDR3 consists of 14 residues. V gave up 2 bases and J gave up 6 bases, with 15 bases separating them. CDR3 sequence: CASSFDRDFSEQYF. The CDR3 DNA reads as TGCGCCAGCAGCTTCGACAGGGACTTCTCCGAGCAGTACTTC.

The chain recombines TRBV6-2 or TRBV6-3 with TRBJ2-5; D uncertain. The CDR3 spans 13 residues. CDR1 MNHEY and CDR2 SVGEGT come from the germline V gene. Trimming left V 2 bases short and J 3 bases short, with 7 bases between. CDR3 in amino acids: CASSYGTEETQYF. CDR3 DNA sequence: TGTGCCAGCAGTTACGGCACAGAAGAGACCCAGTACTTC.

This clone was picked up one time. The genes are TRBV10-3 and TRBJ2-3; D is unresolved. This CDR3 has 12 amino acids. The V gene lost 6 bases and the J gene lost 11 bases, with 15 bases spanning the gap. Germline CDR1 is ENHRY and CDR2 is SYGVKD. DNA for the CDR3: TGTGCCATCAGAAGAGTGGGCGTCCTGCAGTATTTT. Translation: CAIRRVGVLQYF.

CDR3 nucleotides: TGTGCCAGCAGCTTGGAAAGACAGTCTTCACCCCTCCACTTT. Translating gives CASSLERQSSPLHF. The chain recombines TRBV7-8 with TRBJ1-6; D is perhaps TRBD1 (5 bases). Trimming took 3 bases from V and 9 from J, leaving 12 bases between them. The germline CDR1 and CDR2 sequences are SGHVS and FQNEAQ. The CDR3 sequence is 14 residues long. The full variable domain, rest sourced from reference TRBV7-8 and TRBJ1-6, is GAGVSQSPRYKVAKRGQDVALRCDPISGHVSLFWYQQALGQGPEFLTYFQNEAQLDKSGLPSDRFFAERPEGSVSTLKIQRTQQEDSAVYLCASSLERQSSPLHFGNGTRLTVT.

This clone is a singleton in its sample. The chain uses TRBV2 and TRBJ2-7, with D unclear. V lost 1 base, J lost 4 bases, and 11 bases lay in between. The germline V gene has CDR1 SNHLY and CDR2 FYNNEI. The CDR3 has 14 residues. The chain's CDR3 is CASSEDNRGYEQYV. In nucleotides, the CDR3 is TGTGCCAGCAGTGAAGACAATAGAGGATACGAGCAGTACGTC.

J is TRBJ2-5 and V is TRBV11-2; TRBD2 agrees at 7 bases. Per germline, CDR1 SGHAT and CDR2 FQNNGV. There are 17 residues in the CDR3. V was clipped by 2 bases and J by 1 base; unmatched bases: 10. CDR3 coding DNA: TGTGCCAGCAGCTTAAATCAAGCGGGGACTTCCCAAGAGACCCAGTACTTC. Amino acids: CASSLNQAGTSQETQYF.

The chain recombines TRBV18 with TRBJ2-2, with 8 bases fitting TRBD1. Trimming cost V 3 bases and J 0 bases; bases outside gene matches: 0. From germline, CDR1 is KGHSH and CDR2 LQKENI. The CDR3 is 15 amino acids. The CDR3 loop reads CASSPGQANTGELFF. CDR3 nucleotides: TGTGCCAGCTCACCGGGACAGGCGAACACCGGGGAGCTGTTTTTT.

The rearrangement joins TRBV19 to TRBJ1-2; 8 positions agree with TRBD1. Germline CDR1 is LNHDA and CDR2 is SQIVND (reference sequence). The J segment lost 6 bases and the V segment lost 6 bases, leaving 12 bases of the junction unmatched. This CDR3 is built from 15 residues. The CDR3 loop is CASSFSVTGEDGYTF. CDR3 sequence (DNA): TGTGCCAGTAGCTTTTCTGTGACAGGGGAGGATGGCTACACCTTC.

V and J are TRBV24-1 and TRBJ1-2; D is uncertain. The CDR3 is 13 residues long. CDR1 is KGHDR and CDR2 is SFDVKD in the germline V gene. Trimming pared 2 bases from V and 5 bases from J, leaving 8 bases between. Here the CDR3 reads CATSDWQAYGYTF. CDR3 nucleotide sequence: TGTGCCACCAGTGATTGGCAGGCATATGGCTACACCTTC.

The chain carries TRBV9 and TRBJ2-3, with 9 bases that match TRBD2. The junction had 4 bases not matched to a gene; V was cut back by 1 base and J by 1 base. Germline CDR1 and CDR2: SGDLS and YYNGEE. The CDR3 length is 16 residues. CDR3 loop: CASSVRQRGGTDTQYF. In DNA form, the CDR3 reads TGTGCCAGCAGCGTACGGCAGCGGGGGGGCACAGATACGCAGTATTTT. Filled out from reference TRBV9 and TRBJ2-3, the complete variable domain reads DSGVTQTPKHLITATGQRVTLRCSPRSGDLSVYWYQQSLDQGLQFLIQYYNGEERAKGNILERFSAQQFPDLHSELNLSSLELGDSALYFCASSVRQRGGTDTQYFGPGTRLTVL.

V and J are TRBV5-4 and TRBJ1-6, with D possibly being TRBD1 (5 bases). Germline lookup yields CDR1 SGHNT and CDR2 YYREEE (reference sequence). The CDR3 extends over 13 amino acids. Trimming took off 4 bases at V and 12 bases at J, with 14 bases between the two ends. The CDR3, as DNA: TGTGCCAGCAGCCCACGGGACCTGGAACCCCTCCACTTT. Translation gives CASSPRDLEPLHF.

The chain carries TRBV6-1 and TRBJ1-5, with 7 nucleotides matching TRBD1. CDR1 is MNHNS and CDR2 is SASEGT in the germline V gene. V trimming: 0 bases; J trimming: 6 bases; junction bases outside the gene matches: 11. This CDR3 region has 17 residues. CDR3 nucleotides: TGTGCCAGCAGTGAAGCAACAGCGGGGAGGGGGCTTCAGCCCCAGCATTTT. The encoded protein is CASSEATAGRGLQPQHF.

J is TRBJ1-4 and V is TRBV5-6; 9 nucleotides line up with TRBD1. Germline-derived CDR1 and CDR2 are SGHDT and YYEEEE. V gave up 2 bases and J gave up 4 bases; unmatched junction bases: 6. The CDR3 length is 16 residues. For the CDR3, the DNA is TGTGCCAGCAGCTTTACAGGGGGCCGGTTTAATGAAAAACTGTTTTTT. The encoded protein is CASSFTGGRFNEKLFF.

In its sample, this clone was seen a few times. The chain couples TRBV19 to TRBJ2-2; D gene unclear. The CDR3 is 14 residues long. Germline V gene data show CDR1 as LNHDA and CDR2 as SQIVND (reference sequence). V lost 3 bases and J lost 1, with 6 bases in between. In nucleotides, the CDR3 is TGTGCCAGTAGTATGAGCCGGAACACCGGGGAGCTGTTTTTT. It codes for CASSMSRNTGELFF.

The chain carries TRBV24-1 and TRBJ2-3; D may correspond to TRBD1 or TRBD2 (5 bases each). Germline V gene sequence: CDR1 KGHDR, CDR2 SFDVKD. Trimming removed 9 bases from V and 1 base from J, with 13 bases in between. There are 14 residues in the CDR3. Written as DNA, the CDR3 is TGTGCCACCGGTAAACGGGACCGCACAGATACGCAGTATTTT. Its translation: CATGKRDRTDTQYF.

The rearrangement links TRBV5-1 to TRBJ1-5; D unresolved. This CDR3 contains 13 residues. Germline CDR1 reads SGHRS; CDR2 reads YFSETQ. Trimming took 4 bases from V and 0 from J, leaving 5 bases between them. CDR3 nucleotides: TGCGCCAGCAGCCCGTATAGCAATCAGCCCCAGCATTTT. As protein: CASSPYSNQPQHF.